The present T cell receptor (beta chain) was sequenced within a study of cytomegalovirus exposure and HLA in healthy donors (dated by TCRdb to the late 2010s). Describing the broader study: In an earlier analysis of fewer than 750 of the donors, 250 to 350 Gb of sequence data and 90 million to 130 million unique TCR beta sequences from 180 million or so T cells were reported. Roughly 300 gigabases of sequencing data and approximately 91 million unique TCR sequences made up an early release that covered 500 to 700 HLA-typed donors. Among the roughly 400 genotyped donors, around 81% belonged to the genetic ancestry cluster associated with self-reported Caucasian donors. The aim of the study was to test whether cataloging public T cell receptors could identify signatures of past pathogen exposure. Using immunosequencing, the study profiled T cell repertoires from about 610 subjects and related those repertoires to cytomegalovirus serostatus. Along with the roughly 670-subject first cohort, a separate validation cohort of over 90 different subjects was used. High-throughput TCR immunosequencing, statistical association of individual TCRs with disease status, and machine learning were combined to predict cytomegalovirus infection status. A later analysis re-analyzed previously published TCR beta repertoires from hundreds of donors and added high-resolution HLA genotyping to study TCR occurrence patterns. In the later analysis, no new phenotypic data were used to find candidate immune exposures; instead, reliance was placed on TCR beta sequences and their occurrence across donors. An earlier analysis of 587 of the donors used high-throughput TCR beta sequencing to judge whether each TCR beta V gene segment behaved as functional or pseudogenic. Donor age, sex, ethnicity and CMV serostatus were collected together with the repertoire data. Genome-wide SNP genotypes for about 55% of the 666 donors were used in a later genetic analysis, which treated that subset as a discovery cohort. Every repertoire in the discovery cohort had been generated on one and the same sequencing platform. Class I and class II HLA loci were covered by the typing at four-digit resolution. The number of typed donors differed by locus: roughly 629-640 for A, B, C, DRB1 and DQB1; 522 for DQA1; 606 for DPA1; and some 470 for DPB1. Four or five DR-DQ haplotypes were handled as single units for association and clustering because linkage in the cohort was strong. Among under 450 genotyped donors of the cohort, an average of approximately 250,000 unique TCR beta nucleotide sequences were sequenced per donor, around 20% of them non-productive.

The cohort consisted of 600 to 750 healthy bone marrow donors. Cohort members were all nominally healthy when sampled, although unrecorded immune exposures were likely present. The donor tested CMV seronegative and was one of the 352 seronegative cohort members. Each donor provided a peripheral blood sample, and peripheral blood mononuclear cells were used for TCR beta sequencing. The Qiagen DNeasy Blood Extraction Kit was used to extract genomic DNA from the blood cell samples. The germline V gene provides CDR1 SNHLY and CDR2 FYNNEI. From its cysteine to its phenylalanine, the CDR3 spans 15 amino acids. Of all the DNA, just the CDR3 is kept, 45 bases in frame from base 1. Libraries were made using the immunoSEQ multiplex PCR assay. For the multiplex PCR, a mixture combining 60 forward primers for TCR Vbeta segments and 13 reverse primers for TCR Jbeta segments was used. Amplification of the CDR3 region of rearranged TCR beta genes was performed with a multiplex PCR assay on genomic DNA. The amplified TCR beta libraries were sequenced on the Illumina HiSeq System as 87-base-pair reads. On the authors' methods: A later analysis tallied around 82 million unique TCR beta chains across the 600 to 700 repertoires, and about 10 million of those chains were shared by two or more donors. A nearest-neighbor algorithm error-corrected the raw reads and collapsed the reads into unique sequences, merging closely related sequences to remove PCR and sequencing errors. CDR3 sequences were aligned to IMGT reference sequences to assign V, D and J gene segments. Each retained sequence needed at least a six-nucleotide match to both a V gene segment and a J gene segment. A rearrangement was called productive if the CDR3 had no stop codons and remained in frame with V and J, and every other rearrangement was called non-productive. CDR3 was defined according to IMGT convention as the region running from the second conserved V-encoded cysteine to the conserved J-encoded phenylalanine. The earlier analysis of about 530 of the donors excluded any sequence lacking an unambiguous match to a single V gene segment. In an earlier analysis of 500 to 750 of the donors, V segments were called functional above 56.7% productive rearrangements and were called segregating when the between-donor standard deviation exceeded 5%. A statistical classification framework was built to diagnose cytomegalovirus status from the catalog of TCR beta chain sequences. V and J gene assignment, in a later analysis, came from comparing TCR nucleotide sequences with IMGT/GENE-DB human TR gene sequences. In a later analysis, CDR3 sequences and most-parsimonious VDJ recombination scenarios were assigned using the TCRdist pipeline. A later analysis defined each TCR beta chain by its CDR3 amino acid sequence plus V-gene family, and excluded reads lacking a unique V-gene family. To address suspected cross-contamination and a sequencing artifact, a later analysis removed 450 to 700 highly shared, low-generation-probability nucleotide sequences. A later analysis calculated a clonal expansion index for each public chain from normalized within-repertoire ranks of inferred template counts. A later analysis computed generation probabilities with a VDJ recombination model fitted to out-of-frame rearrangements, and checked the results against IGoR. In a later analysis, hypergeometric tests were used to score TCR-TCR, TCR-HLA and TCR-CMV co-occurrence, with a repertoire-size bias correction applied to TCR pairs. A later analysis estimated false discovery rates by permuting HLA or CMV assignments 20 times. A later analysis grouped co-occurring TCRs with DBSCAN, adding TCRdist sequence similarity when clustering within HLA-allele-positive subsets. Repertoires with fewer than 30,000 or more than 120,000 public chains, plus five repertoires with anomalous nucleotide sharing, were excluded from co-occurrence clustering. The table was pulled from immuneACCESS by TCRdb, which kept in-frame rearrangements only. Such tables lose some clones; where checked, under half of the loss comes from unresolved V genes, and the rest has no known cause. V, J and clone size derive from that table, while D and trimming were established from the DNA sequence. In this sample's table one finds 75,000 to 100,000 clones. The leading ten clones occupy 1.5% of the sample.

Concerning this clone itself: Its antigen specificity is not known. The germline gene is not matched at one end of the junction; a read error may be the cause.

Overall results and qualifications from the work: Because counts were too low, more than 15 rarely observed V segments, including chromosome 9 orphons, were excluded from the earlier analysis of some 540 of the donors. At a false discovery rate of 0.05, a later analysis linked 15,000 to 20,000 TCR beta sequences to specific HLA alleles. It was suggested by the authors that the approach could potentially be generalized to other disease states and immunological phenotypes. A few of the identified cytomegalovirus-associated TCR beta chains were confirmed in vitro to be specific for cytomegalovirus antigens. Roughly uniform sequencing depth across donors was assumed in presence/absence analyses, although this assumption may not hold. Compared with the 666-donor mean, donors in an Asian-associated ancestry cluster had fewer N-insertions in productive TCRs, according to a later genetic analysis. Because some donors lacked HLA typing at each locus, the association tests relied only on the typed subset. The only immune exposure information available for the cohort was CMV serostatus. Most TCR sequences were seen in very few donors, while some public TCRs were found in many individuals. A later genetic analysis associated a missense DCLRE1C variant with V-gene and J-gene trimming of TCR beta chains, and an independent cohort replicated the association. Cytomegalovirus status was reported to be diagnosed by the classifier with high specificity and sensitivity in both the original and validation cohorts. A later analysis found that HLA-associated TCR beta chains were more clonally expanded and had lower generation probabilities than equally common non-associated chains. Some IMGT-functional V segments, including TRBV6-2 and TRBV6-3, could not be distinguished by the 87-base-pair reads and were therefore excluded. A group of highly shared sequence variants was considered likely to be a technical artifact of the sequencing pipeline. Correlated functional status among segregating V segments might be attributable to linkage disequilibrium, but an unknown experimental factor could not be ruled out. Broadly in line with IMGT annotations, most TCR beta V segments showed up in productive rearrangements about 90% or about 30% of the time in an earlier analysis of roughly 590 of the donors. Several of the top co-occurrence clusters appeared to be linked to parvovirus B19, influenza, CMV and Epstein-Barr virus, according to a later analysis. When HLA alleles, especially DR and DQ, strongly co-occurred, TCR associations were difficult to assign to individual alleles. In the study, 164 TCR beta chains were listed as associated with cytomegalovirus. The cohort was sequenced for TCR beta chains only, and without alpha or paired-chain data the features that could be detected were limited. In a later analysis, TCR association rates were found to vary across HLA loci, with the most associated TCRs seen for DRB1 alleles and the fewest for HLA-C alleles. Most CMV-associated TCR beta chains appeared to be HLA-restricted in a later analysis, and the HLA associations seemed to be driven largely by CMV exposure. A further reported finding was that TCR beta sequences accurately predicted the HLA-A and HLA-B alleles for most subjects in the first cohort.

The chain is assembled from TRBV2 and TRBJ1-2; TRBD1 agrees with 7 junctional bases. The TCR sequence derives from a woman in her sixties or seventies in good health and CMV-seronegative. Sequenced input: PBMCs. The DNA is TGTGCCAGCAGTCAAGCCAGGGGGTTGGCCCGCGGCTACACCTTC. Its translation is CASSQARGLARGYTF.